This TCR beta chain was recovered during a study of blood T cell repertoires in COVID-19 (dated by TCRdb to 2019 to 2021). About the full investigation: Samples from collaborators originated in the United States, Italy and Spain and spanned both the acute and convalescent phases of COVID-19. The prospective study material was composed of cDNA or gDNA derived from T cells, B-cell-depleted T cells, or PBMCs. The dataset comprised deeply sampled blood TCRbeta repertoires from subjects exposed to, actively infected with, or recovered from COVID-19. A freely available public database, intended as a resource for researchers studying the immune response to SARS-CoV-2, is where the repertoires were released. Samples were obtained from the ongoing ImmuneRACE study (first 160 participants) and from some 1,200 subjects provided by 6 global collaborators. Nearly every sample came with metadata listing a de-identified subject ID, COVID-19 status, age in years and sex. HLA class I and class II types, where available, came from metadata supplied by the sample provider rather than from assay-based typing.

The immunoSEQ Assay, a bias-controlled multiplex PCR, was used to amplify TCRbeta CDR3 regions from genomic DNA. Per the authors' processing: The number of nucleated cells in each sample was estimated by amplification of reference gene primers within the assay. Sequence reads were collapsed and filtered to measure the absolute abundance of every unique TCRbeta CDR3 rearrangement. For each sample, productive Simpson clonality was calculated by taking the square root of Simpson's diversity index across productive rearrangements. In its TCRdb copy, this immuneACCESS table keeps in-frame sequences only and misses some clones. Where compared with another copy, unresolved V genes explain less than half of these, and the others have no known cause. V, J and clone size derive from that table, while D and trimming were established from the DNA sequence. For this sample the table gives a few hundred thousand clones, of which approximately 85% were detected only once. The ten largest make up more than 3.5% of the sample.

As for this clone: No cognate antigen has been identified for it. The input lacks base qualities; no much larger clone sits a single base away.

The germline V gene supplies CDR1 MNHEY and CDR2 SVGAGI. V is reduced by 7 bases and J by 5 bases, leaving a spacing of 15 bases between them. From its cysteine to its phenylalanine, the CDR3 spans 14 amino acids. This entry keeps only the CDR3 DNA: 42 bases, framed from base 1. Participants in the prospective study were enrolled through a virtual design, were aged about 18 to 100 years, and lived in roughly 24 United States geographic areas. In the prospective study, participants were assigned to cohorts based on the clinical history participants reported in a screening survey and a study questionnaire. For ImmuneRACE Cohort 3, a participant was defined as recovered based on two consecutive negative NP/OP PCR tests, clearance by a healthcare professional, or resolution of symptoms. In the prospective study, whole blood, serum and a nasopharyngeal or oropharyngeal swab were collected from each participant by mobile phlebotomists. Over a roughly 2-month period, participants in the prospective study had the option of providing additional blood draws and questionnaires. Blood samples from the prospective study were shipped frozen or at room temperature prior to DNA extraction.

Results the study describes overall, beyond this receptor: The amount of clinical and demographic metadata varied by source and participant and was provided uncurated.

The receptor's source is a woman between 25 and 40 years old who had recovered from COVID-19. The V and J segments used are TRBV6-5 and TRBJ1-5, with no reliable assignment of the D segment. Source material: PBMCs or T cells enriched from blood (not recorded which). Here the CDR3 is given as CASTPTQGDQPQHF. The sequenced DNA is TGTGCCAGCACCCCAACCCAAGGAGATCAGCCCCAGCATTTT.